The clone carrying this T cell receptor (beta chain) was picked up a small number of times. These data originate in a study of cytomegalovirus exposure and HLA in healthy donors. The PCR contained 60 Vbeta and 13 Jbeta primers. Measured with immunoSEQ multiplex PCR; TCRdb has only the in-frame clones, and not every one. The sample yields approximately 150,000 clones, about 61% seen once. CDR1 and CDR2 (germline): SGHDT, YYEEEE. The V end lost 1 base, the J end lost 13 bases, and 17 bases lay between the germline ends. CDR3 length: 13 residues. J is TRBJ1-2 and V is TRBV5-6, with D perhaps matching TRBD1 (5 bases). The receptor was isolated from a male donor in good health and CMV-seronegative. Sequenced: PBMCs. In DNA form, the CDR3 reads TGTGCCAGCAGCTTGTCTGCCAGGGCATCAGGCACCTTC. The encoded protein is CASSLSARASGTF. Complete variable domain (other parts from reference TRBV5-6 and TRBJ1-2): DAGVTQSPTHLIKTRGQQVTLRCSPKSGHDTVSWYQQALGQGPQFIFQYYEEEERQRGNFPDRFSGHQFPNYSSELNVNALLLGDSALYLCASSLSARASGTFGSGTRLTVV.